This passage covers 15 T cell receptor beta chains from one sample sequenced in a study of blood T cells in healthy people across ages. It was with a sample-barcoded 5' primer and a J-beta primer mix that a second PCR of about 6 to 12 cycles was run. TCRdb fed the 5' RACE reads into MiXCR, producing one record per CDR3 protein. Of around 1.5 million distinct CDR3 sequences in the sample, 42% are singletons; the top ten hold roughly 7.9%. The sample consisted of blood. These receptors were collected from a woman aged 18-29 years in good health.

The rearrangement links TRBV30 to TRBJ2-1, with 7 bases aligning to TRBD2. The germline CDR1 and CDR2 sequences are GTSNPN and SVGIG (reference sequence). This CDR3 region has 12 residues. The trim removed 3 bases at V and 6 bases at J, leaving 2 bases unmatched. The CDR3 region has the DNA TGTGCCTGGAGGCCTAGCGGCAATGAGCAGTTCTTC. Protein product: CAWRPSGNEQFF.

This clonotype showed up many times. The gene calls are TRBV4-1 and TRBJ2-5; D is perhaps TRBD2 (6 bases). The CDR3 consists of 13 residues. V dropped 3 bases and J dropped 3 bases, with 8 bases sitting between them. CDR1 is MGHRA, CDR2 YSYEKL, per germline. The CDR3 coding sequence is TGCGCCAGCAGCCAGGGACTGGAAGAGACCCAGTACTTC. Translation gives CASSQGLEETQYF.

This clonotype has only a few counts. The chain's CDR3 is CASSPPGRISYEQYF. CDR3 coding DNA: TGTGCCAGCTCACCGCCCGGACGGATCTCCTACGAGCAGTACTTC. The V call is TRBV18, the J call TRBJ2-7; D is unresolved. Trimming removed 3 bases at V and 0 bases at J, with 12 bases between. Germline CDR1 KGHSH, CDR2 LQKENI. The CDR3 runs to 15 residues.

This clonotype was recorded once. The CDR3 DNA sequence: TGCAGTGCTAGAATTCGACAGACCCACCCTGGCTACACCTTC. Protein product: CSARIRQTHPGYTF. The chain joins TRBV20-1 to TRBJ1-2, with TRBD1 as a possible D gene (5 bases). V was pared by 2 bases and J by 7 bases, with 17 bases between. The CDR3 is made up of 14 amino acids. The germline gives CDR1 DFQATT, CDR2 SNEGSKA (reference sequence).

This clonotype was counted between two and nine times. The CDR3 sequence is CASRPGTSDFLWEETQYF. The CDR3 nucleotides read TGCGCCAGCAGACCCGGGACTAGCGATTTTCTCTGGGAGGAGACCCAGTACTTC. The chain carries TRBV5-1 and TRBJ2-5, with 10 positions matching TRBD2. CDR1 is SGHRS and CDR2 is YFSETQ in the germline V gene. The V segment lost 5 bases and the J segment 5 bases; nucleotides outside the gene matches: 18. The CDR3 runs to 18 residues.

This clonotype was picked up a small number of times. The V and J genes are TRBV9 and TRBJ2-3; D unclear. The CDR3 loop spans 14 amino acids. CDR1 SGDLS and CDR2 YYNGEE come from the germline V gene. V lost 1 base to trimming and J lost 5 bases, with 11 bases between them. The CDR3 region has the DNA TGTGCCAGCAGCGTATTCTCCGGCGGAGATACGCAGTATTTT. Translated, it gives CASSVFSGGDTQYF.

In its sample, this clonotype was seen a few times. The chain couples TRBV6-5 to TRBJ1-2, with D maybe TRBD1 (6 bases). The V end lost 6 bases, the J end lost 4 bases, and 18 bases lay between the germline ends. This CDR3 contains 15 residues. CDR1 is MNHEY, CDR2 SVGAGI, per germline. The CDR3 is CASSRNRESSYGYTF. Here the CDR3 DNA reads TGTGCCAGCAGCCGAAACAGGGAATCTTCCTATGGCTACACCTTC.

This clonotype was picked up a small number of times. The rearrangement joins TRBV4-1 to TRBJ2-3, with a weak D call TRBD2 (6 bases). Deletions cut 7 bases from V and 7 bases from J, with 24 bases between. Germline V gene lookup returns CDR1 MGHRA and CDR2 YSYEKL. The CDR3 spans 16 residues. The CDR3 DNA is TGCGCCAGCAACCCGGAGGAGGGCCCCGCGACGTATACGCAGTATTTT. Residues: CASNPEEGPATYTQYF.

V usage is TRBV10-1 and J usage is TRBJ2-3, with a tentative D call TRBD1 (5 bases). Between the trimmed V and J ends, which lost 0 bases and 7 bases, there was a span of 8 bases. The V gene's germline CDR1 is WNHNN and CDR2 SYGVQD (reference sequence). The CDR3 runs to 13 residues. CDR3 sequence reads: CASSESWGNTQYF. The CDR3 DNA reads TGCGCCAGCAGTGAGTCGTGGGGCAATACGCAGTATTTT.

The chain has TRBV28 and TRBJ2-4; D possibly uses TRBD1 or TRBD2 (6 bases each). V lost 6 bases and J 5 bases, leaving 20 bases between the germline ends. Germline CDR1 MDHEN, CDR2 SYDVKM. The CDR3 is 16 residues long. The DNA of the CDR3 is TGTGCCAGCAGACCCGGGATAGGGGGGCACGAAAACATTCAGTACTTC. It specifies CASRPGIGGHENIQYF.

The sample holds many counts of this clonotype. The chain links TRBV29-1 to TRBJ2-7; unclear D gene. Germline CDR1 is SQVTM and CDR2 is ANQGSEA. V lost 6 bases to trimming and J lost 3 bases, with 0 bases between them. The CDR3 sequence is 8 residues long. The CDR3 reads CSVYEQYF. CDR3 sequence (DNA): TGCAGCGTCTACGAGCAGTACTTC.

The chain recombines TRBV14 with TRBJ2-7; D possibly corresponds to TRBD1 (5 bases). Germline V gene data show CDR1 as SGHDN and CDR2 as FVKESK. The V end was cut by 4 bases, the J end by 8 bases, with 12 bases between. The CDR3 consists of 12 residues. The CDR3: CASSPSRQQQYF. The CDR3 DNA sequence: TGTGCCAGCAGCCCCTCCCGACAGCAGCAGTACTTC.

The chain combines TRBV6-6 with TRBJ1-1, with D unresolved. Germline V lookup: CDR1 MNHNY, CDR2 SVGAGI (reference sequence). There are 16 residues in the CDR3. V gave up 6 bases and J gave up 0 bases, with 17 bases separating them. The CDR3: CASSPGSGNMNTEAFF. In DNA, the CDR3 is TGTGCCAGCAGCCCTGGGTCGGGGAACATGAACACTGAAGCTTTCTTT.

As concerns this clonotype: The germline gene is not matched at one end of the junction; a read error may be the cause. The chain has TRBV14 and TRBJ2-1; either TRBD1 or TRBD2 may fit D (5 bases each). CDR3 length equals 14 residues. CDR1 is SGHDN and CDR2 is FVKESK in the germline V gene. CDR3 DNA sequence: TGTGCCGGCAGCCAATACCTGGGGGACAATGAGCAGTTCTTC. It specifies CAGSQYLGDNEQFF.

V gene TRBV5-1 combines with J gene TRBJ2-3; 8 positions match TRBD1. The germline V gene encodes CDR1 SGHRS and CDR2 YFSETQ. CDR3 size: 16 residues. The junction had 4 bases not matched to a gene; V was cut back by 0 bases and J by 1 base. The DNA for the CDR3 is TGCGCCAGCAGCTTGGGACAGGGGATAGGCACAGATACGCAGTATTTT. Its translation is CASSLGQGIGTDTQYF.